A single TCR beta chain is shown here with its context. Germline assignment: CDR1 MNHEY and CDR2 SVGAGI. This CDR3 has 16 amino acids. With V trimmed by 0 bases and J by 5 bases, 7 bases remained unmatched. The sample originates from a study of blood T cell repertoires in COVID-19. Study information: The United States, Italy and Spain supplied acute and convalescent COVID-19 samples.

In the authors' methods: Scientists estimated how many nucleated cells there were by amplifying reference gene primers. Profiled with immunoSEQ multiplex PCR; TCRdb holds only in-frame clones, not every one. V and J calls and clone size follow that table, whereas D and trimming were derived from the DNA. The sample comprises a few hundred thousand clones, 80% to 90% of which are singletons, and over 1.2% rests with the top ten. The source material was peripheral blood. This receptor was identified in a man older than 75 with acute or convalescent COVID-19. V is TRBV6-5 and J is TRBJ2-7; 10 nucleotides agree with TRBD2. The CDR3 DNA is TGTGCCAGCAGTTACTCTAGCGGGGGGCCAGAGAACGAGCAGTACTTC. It translates to CASSYSSGGPENEQYF.